Given below is one T cell receptor beta chain in context. These data are taken from a study of blood T cell repertoires in COVID-19. In the study overall: PBMCs, B-cell-depleted T cells, or T cells were the source of the cDNA or gDNA that made up the material.

In the original workflow: From reference gene primer amplification, estimates of nucleated cell counts were derived. Data came from immunoSEQ multiplex PCR; TCRdb stores just in-frame clones and leaves some out. Clone size and V and J calls were adopted from that table, with D and trimming inferred from the DNA. This table has about 210,000 clones, 81% appearing once. Germline lookup yields CDR1 SGHTA and CDR2 FQGNSA. V gave up 1 base and J gave up 0 bases, with 7 bases separating them. CDR3 size: 16 residues. Participants were aged about 18 to 100 years from more than 20 US areas. Participant-reported clinical history was the basis for cohort assignment.

The source of this sequence is a woman aged 45-65 years with acute COVID-19. Sequencing was done on a sample of PBMCs or T cells enriched from blood (not recorded which). The genes are TRBV7-2 and TRBJ1-6, with unresolved D. DNA for the CDR3: TGTGCCAGCAGCTTAGGTGTGAGCTCCTATAATTCACCCCTCCACTTT. It specifies CASSLGVSSYNSPLHF.